What follows are 32 T cell receptor beta chains derived from one specimen sequenced in a study of T cells after somatic rescue of genetic block. Method: immunoSEQ multiplex PCR; TCRdb's copy keeps in-frame clones and lacks some. The data show tens of thousands of clones, with 80% to 90% seen just once and roughly 1.7% held by the top ten. Sequenced material: peripheral blood mononuclear cells (PBMCs). The receptor source for this set is a woman aged 18-30 years.

The chain couples TRBV5-8 to TRBJ1-2, with a tentative D call TRBD1 (5 bases). V was pared by 1 base and J by 2 bases, with 9 bases between. The germline CDR1 and CDR2 sequences are SGHTS and YDEGEE. CDR3 length equals 14 residues. The CDR3 reads CASSLRGRNYGYTF. The CDR3 DNA follows: TGTGCCAGCAGCTTGAGGGGCAGGAACTATGGCTACACCTTC.

The chain carries TRBV2 and TRBJ1-2; D remains ambiguous. The CDR3 runs 14 residues. Per germline, CDR1 SNHLY and CDR2 FYNNEI. The V gene lost 1 base and the J gene lost 3 bases, with 9 bases spanning the gap. CDR3 in DNA: TGTGCCAGCAGTGAAGTCACTGCTGACTATGGCTACACCTTC. Amino acids: CASSEVTADYGYTF.

This clone has just a few counts. This chain connects TRBV15 to TRBJ1-1, with D uncertain. There are 14 residues in the CDR3. The ends were cut back, 0 bases at V and 1 base at J, with 6 bases in the middle. The germline V gene encodes CDR1 LNHNV and CDR2 YYDKDF (reference sequence). The DNA for the CDR3 is TGTGCCACCAGCAGAGATAGACGGAACACTGAAGCTTTCTTT. Its translation is CATSRDRRNTEAFF.

This chain uses TRBV4-1 with TRBJ2-1; 14 nucleotides match TRBD2. The germline V gene has CDR1 MGHRA and CDR2 YSYEKL. The CDR3 runs to 15 residues. Losses at the gene ends were 4 bases for V and 9 bases for J; bases not matched to a gene: 5. The CDR3 loop reads CASSPRLAGGAEQFF. The CDR3 DNA follows: TGCGCCAGCAGCCCCAGACTAGCGGGAGGGGCTGAGCAGTTCTTC.

This chain uses TRBV10-1 with TRBJ2-1; D is uncertain. CDR3 size: 16 residues. Germline lookup yields CDR1 WNHNN and CDR2 SYGVQD (reference sequence). The germline V and J ends were trimmed by 3 bases and 8 bases, with 20 bases remaining between them. This CDR3 reads CASSDRRTRRLDEQFF. The CDR3 nucleotides are TGCGCCAGCAGTGATAGGCGGACCCGCAGGCTGGATGAGCAGTTCTTC.

The chain is built from TRBV20-1 and TRBJ2-1; no clear D gene. The CDR3 consists of 11 residues. V was shortened by 4 bases and J by 10 bases, with 11 bases between the two germline ends. Germline loops: CDR1 DFQATT, CDR2 SNEGSKA (reference sequence). CDR3 coding DNA: TGCAGTGCTACCCCCTTGGTCGAGCAGTTCTTC. This codes for CSATPLVEQFF.

This chain connects TRBV7-8 to TRBJ2-6, with TRBD1 matching 9 bases. V lost 4 bases, J lost 2 bases, and 6 bases stayed unmatched. The CDR3 contains 17 residues. Per the germline V gene, CDR1 is SGHVS and CDR2 is FQNEAQ. The CDR3 is CASSSTGQGTGANVLTF. The CDR3 nucleotides are TGTGCCAGCAGCTCCACCGGACAGGGGACTGGGGCCAACGTCCTGACTTTC. The whole variable domain, remainder taken from reference TRBV7-8 and TRBJ2-6, is GAGVSQSPRYKVAKRGQDVALRCDPISGHVSLFWYQQALGQGPEFLTYFQNEAQLDKSGLPSDRFFAERPEGSVSTLKIQRTQQEDSAVYLCASSSTGQGTGANVLTFGAGSRLTVL.

The rearrangement uses TRBV19 and TRBJ2-7, with a possible D match to TRBD1 (5 bases). Trimming took off 1 base at V and 5 bases at J, with 15 bases between the two ends. Germline values: CDR1 LNHDA, CDR2 SQIVND (reference sequence). This CDR3 region has 15 residues. CDR3 amino acids: CASSIAGRVPDEQYF. The CDR3 DNA reads TGTGCCAGTAGTATAGCGGGCAGGGTGCCCGACGAGCAGTACTTC.

The rearrangement links TRBV5-4 to TRBJ2-5; D perhaps matches TRBD1 (6 bases). Between the trimmed V and J ends, which lost 0 bases and 1 base, there was a span of 7 bases. The CDR3 contains 14 residues. Per the germline V gene, CDR1 is SGHNT and CDR2 is YYREEE (reference sequence). The CDR3 sequence is CASSLGTAQETQYF. The CDR3 DNA follows: TGTGCCAGCAGCTTGGGGACAGCCCAAGAGACCCAGTACTTC.

Only one count was recorded for this clone. The chain uses TRBV7-9 and TRBJ1-1; D is perhaps TRBD1 (6 bases). Per the germline V gene, CDR1 is SEHNR and CDR2 is FQNEAQ (reference sequence). The CDR3 runs to 15 residues. V was pared by 1 base and J by 0 bases, with 9 bases between. In nucleotides, the CDR3 is TGTGCCAGCAGCTTAGGAGGGGGAGTGAACACTGAAGCTTTCTTT. Amino acids: CASSLGGGVNTEAFF.

This clone was counted once. The V call is TRBV5-6, the J call TRBJ1-1; D is possibly TRBD1 (6 bases). Per the germline V gene, CDR1 is SGHDT and CDR2 is YYEEEE. The V end was cut by 5 bases, the J end by 10 bases, with 27 bases between. The CDR3 extends over 16 amino acids. The CDR3 protein is CASSSGHIQGPGGAFF. In DNA form, the CDR3 reads TGTGCCAGCAGTTCTGGTCACATACAGGGTCCCGGGGGAGCTTTCTTT.

This chain uses TRBV11-2 with TRBJ2-2; 7 positions agree with TRBD2. The CDR3 length is 16 residues. V was pared by 4 bases and J by 6 bases, with 11 bases of the junction left unmatched. Per germline, CDR1 SGHAT and CDR2 FQNNGV. The CDR3 region is CASSWGEGGWAGELFF. The CDR3 DNA is TGTGCCAGCAGCTGGGGGGAGGGTGGTTGGGCCGGGGAGCTGTTTTTT.

The chain carries TRBV7-8 and TRBJ1-2; D is ambiguous. CDR3 length: 13 residues. Trimming left V 1 base short and J 3 bases short, with 6 bases between. Per germline, CDR1 SGHVS and CDR2 FQNEAQ. DNA for the CDR3: TGTGCCAGCAGCTTAGTTGGGGACTATGGCTACACCTTC. Amino acid sequence: CASSLVGDYGYTF.

V gene TRBV6-4 combines with J gene TRBJ2-3, with 7 bases aligning to TRBD2. Germline V gene data show CDR1 as MRHNA and CDR2 as SNTAGT. Trimming removed 0 bases from V and 6 bases from J; junction bases left unmatched: 6. This CDR3 comprises 15 residues. The CDR3, as DNA: TGTGCCAGCAGTGACTCGAACGGCGGGAGTGATACGCAGTATTTT. Translation: CASSDSNGGSDTQYF.

This chain links TRBV7-6 with TRBJ2-7, with 7 bases that match TRBD2. J was trimmed by 1 base and V by 2 bases; bases with no gene match: 8. The CDR3 sequence is 16 residues long. Germline loops: CDR1 SGHVS, CDR2 FNYEAQ. The CDR3, as DNA: TGTGCCAGCAGCTTAAAGGGCGGGGGAAGGTCCTACGAGCAGTACTTC. Its translation is CASSLKGGGRSYEQYF.

The chain is built from TRBV5-4 and TRBJ2-1; D remains unclear. This CDR3 has 16 residues. The germline V and J ends were trimmed by 0 bases and 0 bases, with 10 bases remaining between them. Germline CDR1 SGHNT, CDR2 YYREEE (reference sequence). Here the CDR3 DNA reads TGTGCCAGCAGCTTGGGGAGTCCGAGCTCCTACAATGAGCAGTTCTTC. This encodes CASSLGSPSSYNEQFF.

The V call is TRBV2, the J call TRBJ2-2, with 11 bases fitting TRBD2. The V gene end was trimmed by 6 bases and the J gene end by 3 bases; junction bases not matched to a gene: 6. The germline gives CDR1 SNHLY, CDR2 FYNNEI. CDR3 length equals 16 residues. The CDR3: CASSPTSGSDTGELFF. CDR3 bases: TGTGCCAGCAGCCCTACTAGCGGGAGTGACACCGGGGAGCTGTTTTTT.

The chain carries TRBV10-3 and TRBJ2-3, with 8 bases that match TRBD2. Looked up from germline, CDR1 is ENHRY and CDR2 is SYGVKD. The CDR3 consists of 14 residues. J gave up 2 bases and V 6 bases, and 4 bases lay outside the gene matches. The CDR3 sequence: CAIRLAATTDTQYF. DNA for the CDR3: TGTGCCATCAGACTAGCGGCCACCACAGATACGCAGTATTTT.

The chain carries TRBV29-1 and TRBJ1-5; 10 positions agree with TRBD1. The ends lost 8 bases at V and 6 bases at J; junction bases unmatched: 7. The germline V gene has CDR1 SQVTM and CDR2 ANQGSEA. The CDR3 length is 13 residues. Written as DNA, the CDR3 is TGCAGCCCTGACAGGGGGCTTAGTCAGCCCCAGCATTTT. It yields the protein CSPDRGLSQPQHF.

The chain recombines TRBV19 with TRBJ2-1; the D is unclear. Trimming removed 6 bases from V and 6 bases from J, with 9 bases in between. Germline V CDR1 and CDR2: LNHDA, SQIVND (reference sequence). CDR3 length: 12 amino acids. CDR3 loop: CASRVGRNEQFF. CDR3 DNA sequence: TGTGCCAGTAGGGTTGGTCGCAATGAGCAGTTCTTC.

About this clone itself: One junction end does not reproduce the germline sequence, and a read error may be involved. The chain couples TRBV7-7 to TRBJ1-1; TRBD1 matches at 7 bases. The CDR3 length is 14 residues. CDR1 SSHAT and CDR2 FNYEAQ come from the germline V gene (reference sequence). CDR3 sequence: CASSPWTGNTEAFF. CDR3 in DNA: TGTGCTAGCAGCCCATGGACAGGGAACACTGAAGCTTTCTTT.

The rearrangement uses TRBV13 and TRBJ2-1, with 11 nucleotides matching TRBD2. The CDR3 loop spans 15 amino acids. The junction had 4 bases not matched to a gene; V was cut back by 4 bases and J by 5 bases. Germline values: CDR1 PRHDT, CDR2 FYEKMQ (reference sequence). This CDR3 is CASSSGLAAHNEQFF. The CDR3 DNA sequence: TGTGCCAGCAGCTCGGGACTAGCGGCGCACAATGAGCAGTTCTTC.

This clone was counted once. CDR3 bases: TGTGCCAGCAGCTTAGGGGGGGGTGTCATTGAAAAACTGTTTTTT. Its translation is CASSLGGGVIEKLFF. The rearrangement joins TRBV7-8 to TRBJ1-4; a weak D match, TRBD1 (5 bases). Germline CDR1 reads SGHVS; CDR2 reads FQNEAQ. V lost 1 base to trimming and J lost 7 bases, with 13 bases between them. This CDR3 has 15 residues. Full variable domain (rest looked up from reference TRBV7-8 and TRBJ1-4): GAGVSQSPRYKVAKRGQDVALRCDPISGHVSLFWYQQALGQGPEFLTYFQNEAQLDKSGLPSDRFFAERPEGSVSTLKIQRTQQEDSAVYLCASSLGGGVIEKLFFGSGTQLSVL.

This chain uses TRBV25-1 with TRBJ1-4; D is undetermined. Deletions cut 2 bases from V and 7 bases from J, with 11 bases between. Germline values: CDR1 MGHDK, CDR2 SYGVNS. CDR3 length: 14 residues. The CDR3 sequence: CASSEQAYTEKLFF. CDR3 nucleotides: TGTGCCAGCAGTGAACAGGCATACACTGAAAAACTGTTTTTT.

V gene TRBV28 combines with J gene TRBJ2-3; 8 bases map to TRBD2. Germline lookup yields CDR1 MDHEN and CDR2 SYDVKM. This CDR3 spans 17 amino acids. The ends lost 3 bases at V and 4 bases at J; junction bases unmatched: 12. The CDR3 sequence is CASSLREAFLRADTQYF. The DNA for the CDR3 is TGTGCCAGCAGTTTGCGGGAGGCTTTTTTAAGGGCAGATACGCAGTATTTT. The whole variable domain, filled in from reference TRBV28 and TRBJ2-3, reads DVKVTQSSRYLVKRTGEKVFLECVQDMDHENMFWYRQDPGLGLRLIYFSYDVKMKEKGDIPEGYSVSREKKERFSLILESASTNQTSMYLCASSLREAFLRADTQYFGPGTRLTVL.

V gene TRBV27 combines with J gene TRBJ2-3, with 7 bases lining up with TRBD1. The CDR3 consists of 15 residues. Germline lookup yields CDR1 MNHEY and CDR2 SMNVEV (reference sequence). V dropped 3 bases and J dropped 4; count of bases not matched to a gene: 7. The DNA of the CDR3 is TGTGCCAGCAGTTTTGGGCAGGGGGTTCCAGATACGCAGTATTTT. Encoded protein: CASSFGQGVPDTQYF.

This clone was seen only once. The chain employs TRBV2 and TRBJ2-7; no clear D gene. The V gene lost 4 bases and the J gene lost 3 bases, with 10 bases spanning the gap. The CDR3 sequence is 13 residues long. Germline CDR1 reads SNHLY; CDR2 reads FYNNEI. For the CDR3, the DNA is TGTGCCAGCAGTGTAGTTAGAAACTACGAGCAGTACTTC. Translation: CASSVVRNYEQYF.

V usage is TRBV19 and J usage is TRBJ1-1; no clear D. The CDR3 consists of 14 residues. CDR1 LNHDA and CDR2 SQIVND come from the germline V gene (reference sequence). Trimming left V 6 bases short and J 1 base short, with 12 bases between. The CDR3 sequence: CASRNDQRNTEAFF. The CDR3 nucleotides are TGTGCCAGTAGGAATGACCAGCGGAACACTGAAGCTTTCTTT.

The chain couples TRBV5-1 to TRBJ2-3; weak D call: TRBD1 (6 bases). The germline V gene has CDR1 SGHRS and CDR2 YFSETQ. The V end was cut by 1 base, the J end by 2 bases, with 11 bases between. There are 15 residues in the CDR3. CDR3 bases: TGCGCCAGCAGCTTGTCAGGGGCTGACACAGATACGCAGTATTTT. Its protein product is CASSLSGADTDTQYF.

V is TRBV7-8 and J is TRBJ2-7, with a weak D call TRBD1 (6 bases). Trimming cost V 5 bases and J 3 bases, with 14 bases left between them. The CDR3 extends over 14 amino acids. The germline V gene has CDR1 SGHVS and CDR2 FQNEAQ. The CDR3 nucleotides read TGTGCCAGCAGCATGAAAGAGGACAGCTACGAGCAGTACTTC. This encodes CASSMKEDSYEQYF. Looking up the rest from reference TRBV7-8 and TRBJ2-7 gives the full variable domain: GAGVSQSPRYKVAKRGQDVALRCDPISGHVSLFWYQQALGQGPEFLTYFQNEAQLDKSGLPSDRFFAERPEGSVSTLKIQRTQQEDSAVYLCASSMKEDSYEQYFGPGTRLTVT.

The V gene is TRBV11-2, the J gene TRBJ2-5; no clear D gene. The CDR3 loop spans 12 amino acids. The V gene's germline CDR1 is SGHAT and CDR2 FQNNGV. The V end lost 6 bases, the J end lost 5 bases, and 10 bases lay between the germline ends. CDR3 protein: CASSYLFETQYF. As DNA, the CDR3 is TGTGCCAGCAGTTACCTTTTCGAGACCCAGTACTTC.

The chain couples TRBV9 to TRBJ2-1; 13 positions match TRBD2. The CDR3 consists of 18 residues. CDR1 is SGDLS, CDR2 YYNGEE, per germline. V was clipped by 0 bases and J by 5 bases; unmatched bases: 8. CDR3 region: CASSVGTSGRGAHNEQFF. CDR3 sequence (DNA): TGTGCCAGCAGCGTAGGGACTAGCGGGAGAGGGGCCCACAATGAGCAGTTCTTC.